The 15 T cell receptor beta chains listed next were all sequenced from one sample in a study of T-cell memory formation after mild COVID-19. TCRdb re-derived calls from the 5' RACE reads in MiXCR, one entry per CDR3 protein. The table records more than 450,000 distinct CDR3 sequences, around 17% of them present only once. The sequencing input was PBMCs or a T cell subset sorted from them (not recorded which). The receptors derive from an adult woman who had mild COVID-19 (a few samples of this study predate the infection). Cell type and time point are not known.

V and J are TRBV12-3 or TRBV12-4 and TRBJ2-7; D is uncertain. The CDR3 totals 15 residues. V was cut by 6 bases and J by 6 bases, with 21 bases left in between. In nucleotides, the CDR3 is TGTGCCAGCAGCCCGAAGCATACTACCTGGCGCGAGCAGTACTTC. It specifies CASSPKHTTWREQYF.

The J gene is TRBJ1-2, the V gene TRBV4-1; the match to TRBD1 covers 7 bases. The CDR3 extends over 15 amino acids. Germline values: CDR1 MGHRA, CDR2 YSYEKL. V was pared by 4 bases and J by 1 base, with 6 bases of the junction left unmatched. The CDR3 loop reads CASSPKTGYNYGYTF. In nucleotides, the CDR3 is TGCGCCAGCAGCCCGAAGACAGGGTATAACTATGGCTACACCTTC.

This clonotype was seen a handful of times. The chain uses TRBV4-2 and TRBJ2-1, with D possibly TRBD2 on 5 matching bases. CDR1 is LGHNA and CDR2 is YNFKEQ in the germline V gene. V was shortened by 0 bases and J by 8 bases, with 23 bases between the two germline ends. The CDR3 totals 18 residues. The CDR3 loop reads CASSQDLEWEPPRDEQFF. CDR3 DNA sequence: TGTGCCAGCAGCCAAGATTTGGAGTGGGAGCCACCTAGAGATGAGCAGTTCTTC.

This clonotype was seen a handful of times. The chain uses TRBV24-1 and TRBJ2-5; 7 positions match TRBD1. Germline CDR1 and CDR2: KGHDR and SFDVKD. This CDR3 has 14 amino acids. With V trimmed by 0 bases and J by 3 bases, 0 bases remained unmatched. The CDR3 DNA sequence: TGTGCCACCAGTGATTTGGGGACAGAAGAGACCCAGTACTTC. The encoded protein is CATSDLGTEETQYF.

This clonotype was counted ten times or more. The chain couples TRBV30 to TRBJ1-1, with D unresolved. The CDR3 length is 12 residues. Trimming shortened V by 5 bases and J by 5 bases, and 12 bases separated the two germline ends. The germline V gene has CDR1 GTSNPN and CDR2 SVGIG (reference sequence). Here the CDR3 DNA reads TGTGCCTGGGGCCCGGTGCGTACTGAAGCTTTCTTT. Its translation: CAWGPVRTEAFF.

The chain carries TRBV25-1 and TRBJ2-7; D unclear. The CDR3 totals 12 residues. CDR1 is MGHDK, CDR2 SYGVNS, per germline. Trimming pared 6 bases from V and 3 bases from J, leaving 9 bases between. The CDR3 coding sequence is TGTGCCAGCAGCGCCTCCTACTACGAGCAGTACTTC. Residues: CASSASYYEQYF.

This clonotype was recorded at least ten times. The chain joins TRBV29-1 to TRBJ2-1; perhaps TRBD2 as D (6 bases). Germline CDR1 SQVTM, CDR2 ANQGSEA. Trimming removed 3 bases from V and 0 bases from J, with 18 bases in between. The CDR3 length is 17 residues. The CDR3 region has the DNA TGCAGCGTTGAGCCCGCACCTAGCGAGAGCTCCTACAATGAGCAGTTCTTC. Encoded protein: CSVEPAPSESSYNEQFF.

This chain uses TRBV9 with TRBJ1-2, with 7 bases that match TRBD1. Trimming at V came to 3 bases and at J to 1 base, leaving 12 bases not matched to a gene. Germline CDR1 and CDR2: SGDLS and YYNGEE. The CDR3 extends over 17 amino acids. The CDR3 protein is CASSADPGQSDNYGYTF. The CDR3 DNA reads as TGTGCCAGCAGCGCAGATCCGGGACAGAGCGATAACTATGGCTACACCTTC.

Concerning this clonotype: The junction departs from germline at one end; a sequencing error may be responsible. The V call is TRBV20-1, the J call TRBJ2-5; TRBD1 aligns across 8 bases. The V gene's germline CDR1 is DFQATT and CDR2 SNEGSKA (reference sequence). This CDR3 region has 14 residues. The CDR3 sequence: CSANVRGRLETEYF. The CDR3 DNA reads TGCAGTGCTAACGTCAGGGGGCGGTTGGAGACCGAGTACTTC.

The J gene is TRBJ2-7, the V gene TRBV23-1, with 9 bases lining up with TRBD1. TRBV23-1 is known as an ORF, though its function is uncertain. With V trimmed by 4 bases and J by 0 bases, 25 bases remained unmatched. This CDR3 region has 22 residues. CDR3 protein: CASSLKLRSPAPGTGYSYEQYF. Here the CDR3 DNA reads TGCGCCAGCAGTCTAAAACTCCGTTCTCCCGCCCCCGGGACAGGGTACTCCTACGAGCAGTACTTC.

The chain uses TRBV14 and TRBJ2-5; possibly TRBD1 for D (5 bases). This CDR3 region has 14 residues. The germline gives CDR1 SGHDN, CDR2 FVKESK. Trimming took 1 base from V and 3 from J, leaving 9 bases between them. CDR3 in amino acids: CASSQVWGEETQYF. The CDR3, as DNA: TGTGCCAGCAGCCAAGTCTGGGGCGAAGAGACCCAGTACTTC.

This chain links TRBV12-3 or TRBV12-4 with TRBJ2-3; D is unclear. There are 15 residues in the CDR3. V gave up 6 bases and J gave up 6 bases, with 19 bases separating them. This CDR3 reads CASSHPGHGWDTQYF. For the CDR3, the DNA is TGTGCCAGCAGCCACCCGGGTCATGGCTGGGATACGCAGTATTTT.

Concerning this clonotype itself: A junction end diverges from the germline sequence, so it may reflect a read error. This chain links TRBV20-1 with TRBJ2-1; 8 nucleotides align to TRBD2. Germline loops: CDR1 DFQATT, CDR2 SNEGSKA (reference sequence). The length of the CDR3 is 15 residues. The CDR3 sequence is CSARDGSGDYNEQLF. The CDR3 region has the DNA TGCAGTGCTAGAGATGGTAGCGGGGATTACAATGAGCAGTTATTC.

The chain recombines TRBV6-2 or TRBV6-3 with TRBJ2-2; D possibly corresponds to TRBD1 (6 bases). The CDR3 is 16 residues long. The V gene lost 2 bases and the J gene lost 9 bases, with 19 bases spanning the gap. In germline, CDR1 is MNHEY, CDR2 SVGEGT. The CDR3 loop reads CASSYNRVFDTWELFF. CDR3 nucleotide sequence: TGTGCCAGCAGTTACAACAGGGTGTTTGATACCTGGGAGCTGTTTTTT.

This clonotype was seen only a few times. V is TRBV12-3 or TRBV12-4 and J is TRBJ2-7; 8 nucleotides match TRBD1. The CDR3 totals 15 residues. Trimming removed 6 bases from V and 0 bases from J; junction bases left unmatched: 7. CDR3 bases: TGTGCCAGCAGCCGGACAGGGCGCAGCTCCTACGAGCAGTACTTC. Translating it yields CASSRTGRSSYEQYF.